Presented here are 16 T cell receptor beta chains from one specimen sequenced in a study of T-cell reconstitution after alpha-beta-depleted transplantation in children (dated by TCRdb to 2016 to 2017). Receptors were amplified or captured by PCR. Sequenced on an Illumina HiSeq 2500. To normalize quantification of the TCRbeta repertoire, the TCR libraries were built with molecular barcoding that relied on unique molecular identifiers. Starting from the raw public reads, TCRdb applied fastp trimming at Q25, assembled clones with MiXCR and retained in-frame beta chains. CDR3 protein duplicates are merged, each entry listing the most common genes and DNA. This sample gives hundreds of thousands of distinct CDR3 sequences in total; over 9.5% of them show up just once. Together, the top ten hold around 4% of the sample. Material: PBMCs from the stem cell graft donor, obtained from the stem cell graft. The source is a human donor who donated a stem cell graft to a child with acute myeloid leukemia.

V gene TRBV7-2 combines with J gene TRBJ2-1; 8 nucleotides align to TRBD2. After removal of 5 bases from V and 0 bases from J, the junction contained 12 bases not matched to a gene. CDR1 is SGHTA and CDR2 is FQGNSA in the germline V gene. CDR3 length: 18 residues. The CDR3 loop is CASSPRGAGVSSYNEQFF. CDR3 DNA sequence: TGTGCCAGCAGCCCCCGGGGAGCGGGAGTTTCCTCCTACAATGAGCAGTTCTTC.

This clonotype showed up just a few times. V usage is TRBV28 and J usage is TRBJ2-3; 7 nucleotides line up with TRBD2. The CDR3 length is 15 residues. The germline V gene has CDR1 MDHEN and CDR2 SYDVKM. Trimming removed 5 bases from V and 4 bases from J; junction bases left unmatched: 9. This CDR3 reads CASSVRAGAADTQYF. The CDR3 DNA follows: TGTGCCAGCAGTGTACGGGCGGGAGCGGCAGATACGCAGTATTTT.

This chain uses TRBV5-1 with TRBJ1-1; D unclear. CDR3 length equals 14 residues. The ends were cut back, 4 bases at V and 0 bases at J, with 10 bases in the middle. Germline-derived CDR1 and CDR2 are SGHRS and YFSETQ. In nucleotides, the CDR3 is TGCGCCAGCAGCAGCACTCCGTTGAACACTGAAGCTTTCTTT. Translated: CASSSTPLNTEAFF. Complete variable domain (other parts from reference TRBV5-1 and TRBJ1-1): KAGVTQTPRYLIKTRGQQVTLSCSPISGHRSVSWYQQTPGQGLQFLFEYFSETQRNKGNFPGRFSGRQFSNSRSEMNVSTLELGDSALYLCASSSTPLNTEAFFGQGTRLTVV.

This clonotype occurred many times. V is TRBV6-4 and J is TRBJ1-6, with a tentative D call TRBD1 (6 bases). CDR1 is MRHNA and CDR2 is SNTAGT in the germline V gene. V lost 3 bases, J lost 0 bases, and 6 bases lay in between. CDR3 length equals 15 residues. The CDR3 nucleotides are TGTGCCAGCAGTGAGGACAGCTCCTATAATTCACCCCTCCACTTT. Protein: CASSEDSSYNSPLHF.

This clonotype was seen many times. As DNA, the CDR3 is TGTGCCAGCAGCGTAGGAGCGGGGGCCCTCCACGAGCAGTACTTC. This translates into CASSVGAGALHEQYF. The chain couples TRBV9 to TRBJ2-7; TRBD2 matches at 8 bases. The V and J ends lost 0 bases and 5 bases, in that order; junction bases with no gene match: 7. This CDR3 has 15 residues. Germline values: CDR1 SGDLS, CDR2 YYNGEE.

The chain has TRBV4-1 and TRBJ2-3; TRBD1 aligns across 8 bases. CDR1 MGHRA and CDR2 YSYEKL come from the germline V gene. The CDR3 has 15 residues. V lost 5 bases and J lost 4; bases outside the gene matches: 8. CDR3 nucleotide sequence: TGCGCCAGCAGCGGGCAGGGGGCAAGTGCAGATACGCAGTATTTT. Translation gives CASSGQGASADTQYF.

In its sample, this clonotype was seen a few times. The J gene is TRBJ2-1, the V gene TRBV10-3; 7 nucleotides align to TRBD2. The J segment lost 5 bases and the V segment lost 0 bases, leaving 7 bases of the junction unmatched. Germline values: CDR1 ENHRY, CDR2 SYGVKD. The CDR3 covers 16 residues. This chain's CDR3 is CAISESELAVNNEQFF. In DNA form, the CDR3 reads TGTGCCATCAGTGAGTCAGAGCTAGCGGTGAACAATGAGCAGTTCTTC.

As for this clonotype: This may come from a read error, since a much larger clone is one base off. This likely comes from a read error, as the CDR3 has no conserved phenylalanine or tryptophan at its end. The genes are TRBV5-1 and TRBJ2-7; D remains ambiguous. V was cut by 3 bases and J by 2 bases, with 9 bases left in between. This CDR3 is 13 amino acids long. Germline loops: CDR1 SGHRS, CDR2 YFSETQ. CDR3 loop: CASSYSNPYEQYS. The CDR3 DNA reads as TGCGCCAGCAGCTATAGCAACCCCTACGAGCAGTACTCC.

The genes are TRBV27 and TRBJ2-7; D is unclear. This CDR3 spans 18 amino acids. V was pared by 2 bases and J by 5 bases, with 25 bases between. Germline V gene data show CDR1 as MNHEY and CDR2 as SMNVEV (reference sequence). The CDR3 region has the DNA TGTGCCAGCAGTTTAAAACCCCCTCTCGGGTCCGATACACACGAGCAGTACTTC. It specifies CASSLKPPLGSDTHEQYF.

The genes are TRBV20-1 and TRBJ2-1, with 16 bases that match TRBD2. Germline V gives CDR1 DFQATT, CDR2 SNEGSKA (reference sequence). The CDR3 is made up of 17 amino acids. V shed 7 bases and J 7 bases; nucleotides not matched to a gene: 13. CDR3 in DNA: TGCAGTGGAATGCCGGGACTAGCGGGAGGGCCCCGTAATGAGCAGTTCTTC. Protein sequence: CSGMPGLAGGPRNEQFF.

Only a few counts were recorded for this clonotype. This sequence joins TRBV27 and TRBJ2-1, with 10 positions matching TRBD2. Trimming cost V 7 bases and J 0 bases; bases outside gene matches: 6. The CDR3 sequence is 16 residues long. Germline loops: CDR1 MNHEY, CDR2 SMNVEV (reference sequence). CDR3 nucleotides: TGTGCCAGCACGGTTGCTAGCGGGAGCTCCTACAATGAGCAGTTCTTC. It translates to CASTVASGSSYNEQFF.

The CDR3 here is CASSLRIGSSAPLHF. The CDR3 coding sequence is TGTGCCAGCAGCTTAAGGATCGGGTCCTCAGCACCCCTCCACTTT. The chain links TRBV7-2 to TRBJ1-6; no clear D gene. The CDR3 length is 15 residues. V was trimmed by 2 bases and J by 11 bases, leaving 16 bases between them. Germline V gene sequence: CDR1 SGHTA, CDR2 FQGNSA.

This clonotype occurred a few times. V gene TRBV30 combines with J gene TRBJ2-1; 8 nucleotides line up with TRBD2. The CDR3 is made up of 13 amino acids. The V gene end was trimmed by 3 bases and the J gene end by 6 bases; junction bases not matched to a gene: 4. CDR1 GTSNPN and CDR2 SVGIG come from the germline V gene (reference sequence). This chain's CDR3 is CAWRRAGANEQFF. The CDR3 nucleotides are TGTGCCTGGAGGCGAGCGGGAGCCAATGAGCAGTTCTTC.

This rearrangement joins TRBV7-9 to TRBJ2-7; D not resolved. CDR3 length: 16 residues. The V end was cut by 1 base, the J end by 0 bases, with 13 bases between. Germline V gene sequence: CDR1 SEHNR, CDR2 FQNEAQ (reference sequence). CDR3 coding DNA: TGTGCCAGCAGCTTAGTCCCGGCGTCTAGCTCCTACGAGCAGTACTTC. This encodes CASSLVPASSSYEQYF.

There are many counts of this clonotype. The V gene is TRBV28, the J gene TRBJ2-7; D is possibly TRBD2 (5 bases). V gave up 6 bases and J gave up 2 bases, with 11 bases separating them. This CDR3 has 13 residues. CDR1 is MDHEN and CDR2 is SYDVKM in the germline V gene. CDR3 bases: TGTGCCAGCAGAGCTCCGGGAACCTACGAGCAGTACTTC. It translates to CASRAPGTYEQYF.

This clonotype showed up many times. The chain is built from TRBV7-9 and TRBJ1-1; D remains unclear. V lost 5 bases and J lost 3, with 13 bases in between. Germline CDR1 and CDR2: SEHNR and FQNEAQ (reference sequence). The CDR3 extends over 14 amino acids. Here the CDR3 DNA reads TGTGCCAGCAGCAAAGGGCGATGGGACACTGAAGCTTTCTTT. It codes for CASSKGRWDTEAFF.